These T cell receptor beta chains were read from a single sample in a study of OX40 agonist ivuxolimab in advanced cancers. Sequenced by immunoSEQ multiplex PCR; TCRdb stores in-frame clones only, minus some. The table records more than 65,000 clones, just under 85% of them present only once. Sequences were derived from CD4+ or CD8+ T cells sorted from blood, sampled in a trial of the OX40 agonist ivuxolimab. Receptors originate from an adult with an advanced solid tumor such as melanoma, head and neck, liver or kidney cancer. Each CDR3 is given with its conserved first and last residue. The order of the fields is D gene, V gene, J gene, CDR3 length, CDR3 protein. A D gene is named only where the DNA matches it firmly.

>NA|TRBV2|TRBJ2-1|13
CASSAETYNEQFF
>NA|TRBV5-6|TRBJ1-2|16
CASSLYRVRADYGYTF
>NA|TRBV28|TRBJ2-7|15
CASSPRGTAVYEQYF
>NA|TRBV9|TRBJ1-3|14
CASSGTPGKNSPQF
>NA|TRBV4-2|TRBJ2-7|15
CASSLDTAGSYEQYF
>TRBD1|TRBV6-6|TRBJ1-4|14
CASPSRQGAEKLFF
>NA|TRBV27|TRBJ2-2|12
CASSFRGGELFF
>NA|TRBV4-3|TRBJ2-3|16
CASSSGVSGAGDTQYF
>NA|TRBV7-2|TRBJ2-7|15
CASSLGAGTNYEQYF
>NA|TRBV18|TRBJ2-5|14
CASSLEWGTRAQYF
>TRBD1|TRBV2|TRBJ1-1|14
CATQQGTVYTEAFF
>TRBD2|TRBV7-9|TRBJ2-1|16
CASRKGLPGLGREQFF
>TRBD2|TRBV25-1|TRBJ2-7|13
CASGLAGVHEQYF
>NA|TRBV15|TRBJ1-4|15
CATSRDWGQDEKLFF
>NA|TRBV5-6|TRBJ1-5|12
CASSLGRQPQHF
>TRBD1|TRBV4-3|TRBJ1-5|18
CASSQDLREGTEHQPQHF
>TRBD2|TRBV10-1|TRBJ2-2|13
CASSLAGAGELFF
>TRBD2|TRBV4-1|TRBJ2-3|17
CASSKREAGGPADTQYF
>NA|TRBV7-2|TRBJ2-7|16
CASSLDGGASSYEQYF
>NA|TRBV2|TRBJ1-2|17
CASSDPLGPDSNYGYTF
>NA|TRBV29-1|TRBJ2-1|10
CSVAYNEQFF
>TRBD1|TRBV30|TRBJ1-1|11
CAWWTGRIAFF
>NA|TRBV5-6|TRBJ1-2|14
CASTRGPLDYGYTF
>NA|TRBV5-1|TRBJ1-1|13
CASSLRGNTEAFF
>NA|TRBV21-1|TRBJ2-5|16
CASSNEEDRRQETQYF
>TRBD1|TRBV29-1|TRBJ2-7|13
CSVTGTASYEQYF
>TRBD1|TRBV7-9|TRBJ2-7|15
CASSLIRQGKNEQYF
>TRBD2|TRBV5-1|TRBJ2-7|16
CASSPTMTSEIYEQYF
>NA|TRBV4-2|TRBJ2-3|13
CASSPKWADTQYF
>TRBD1|TRBV11-2|TRBJ1-2|15
CASSHTGQGRIGYTF
>NA|TRBV6-6|TRBJ1-4|14
CASSRGQLDEKLFF
>TRBD1|TRBV10-1|TRBJ1-5|21
CASSEPKVVQGGFYSNQPQHF
>NA|TRBV6-5|TRBJ1-5|15
CASSQTASFNQPQHF
>NA|TRBV6-1|TRBJ2-1|14
CASRGTLKANEQFF
>TRBD1|TRBV27|TRBJ1-5|14
CASRRTGENQPQHF
>NA|TRBV28|TRBJ1-1|12
CASLRQNTEAFF
>TRBD1|TRBV30|TRBJ1-5|15
CAWSPRQGMSQPQHF
>TRBD1|TRBV7-2|TRBJ2-7|15
CASSLLGTGAYEQYF
>TRBD1|TRBV7-9|TRBJ1-1|11
CASSLTGPAFF
>TRBD1|TRBV7-2|TRBJ2-2|17
CASSSSSGTGGIGELFF
>TRBD1|TRBV4-1|TRBJ2-3|15
CASSPGPGGADTQYF
>NA|TRBV7-9|TRBJ2-3|12
CASSMGVDTQYF
>TRBD1|TRBV14|TRBJ2-1|15
CASSQEGRGTNEQFF
>NA|TRBV6-1|TRBJ1-1|13
CASSERANTEAFF
>TRBD2|TRBV5-1|TRBJ2-3|17
CASSLRGTSGNTDTQYF
>NA|TRBV4-3|TRBJ2-7|16
CASSQATFGAPAEQYF
>TRBD1|TRBV29-1|TRBJ1-1|14
CSVRTGPSGTEAFF
>TRBD1|TRBV5-8|TRBJ2-3|16
CASSSAGTGLQDTQYF
>NA|TRBV29-1|TRBJ2-1|12
CSVVPGVSEQFF
>TRBD2|TRBV28|TRBJ2-5|16
CASSFATSGITETQYF
>TRBD1|TRBV18|TRBJ2-3|15
CASSPGQGDADTQYF
>TRBD1|TRBV7-2|TRBJ2-7|16
CASSLGPQGAPYEQYF
>NA|TRBV19|TRBJ1-5|14
CATRDGEGGKPQHF